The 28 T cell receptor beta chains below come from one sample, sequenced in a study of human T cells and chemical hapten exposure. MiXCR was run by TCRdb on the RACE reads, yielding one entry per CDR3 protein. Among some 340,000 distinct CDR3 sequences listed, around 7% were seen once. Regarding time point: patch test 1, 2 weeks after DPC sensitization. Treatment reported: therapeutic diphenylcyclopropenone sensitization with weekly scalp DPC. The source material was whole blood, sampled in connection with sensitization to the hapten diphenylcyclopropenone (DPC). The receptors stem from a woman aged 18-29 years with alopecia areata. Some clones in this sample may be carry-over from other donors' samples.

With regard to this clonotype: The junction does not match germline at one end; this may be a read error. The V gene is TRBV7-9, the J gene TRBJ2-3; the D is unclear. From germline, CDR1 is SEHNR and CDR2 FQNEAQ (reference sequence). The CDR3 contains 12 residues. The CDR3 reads CVSSPDTDTQYF. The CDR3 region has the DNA TGTGTCAGCAGCCCAGACACAGATACGCAGTATTTT.

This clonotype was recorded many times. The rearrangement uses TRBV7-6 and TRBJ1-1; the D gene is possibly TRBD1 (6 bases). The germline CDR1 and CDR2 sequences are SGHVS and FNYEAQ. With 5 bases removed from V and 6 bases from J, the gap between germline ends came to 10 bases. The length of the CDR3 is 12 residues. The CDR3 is CASSERGAEAFF. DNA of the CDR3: TGTGCCAGCAGCGAAAGGGGGGCTGAAGCTTTCTTT.

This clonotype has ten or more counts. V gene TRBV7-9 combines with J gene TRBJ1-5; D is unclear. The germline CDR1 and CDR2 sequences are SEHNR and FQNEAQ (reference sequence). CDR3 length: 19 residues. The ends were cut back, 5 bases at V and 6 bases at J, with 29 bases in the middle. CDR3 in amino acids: CASSRYSGQDRRGGQPQHF. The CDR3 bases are TGTGCCAGCAGCCGTTACTCCGGGCAGGATCGTCGTGGTGGTCAGCCCCAGCATTTT.

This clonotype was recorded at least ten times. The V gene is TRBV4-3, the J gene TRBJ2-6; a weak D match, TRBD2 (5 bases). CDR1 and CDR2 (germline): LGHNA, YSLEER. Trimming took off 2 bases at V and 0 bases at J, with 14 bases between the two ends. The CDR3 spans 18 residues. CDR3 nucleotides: TGCGCCAGCAGCCAAAATCTAGGCCGGGGCTCTGGGGCCAACGTCCTGACTTTC. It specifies CASSQNLGRGSGANVLTF.

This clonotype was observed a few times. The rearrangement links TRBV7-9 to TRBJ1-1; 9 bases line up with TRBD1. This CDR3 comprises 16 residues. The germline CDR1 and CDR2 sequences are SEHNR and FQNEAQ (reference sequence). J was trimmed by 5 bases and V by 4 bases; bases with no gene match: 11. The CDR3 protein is CASSSLDRGEGTEAFF. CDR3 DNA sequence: TGTGCCAGCAGCTCCCTGGACAGGGGCGAGGGTACTGAAGCTTTCTTT.

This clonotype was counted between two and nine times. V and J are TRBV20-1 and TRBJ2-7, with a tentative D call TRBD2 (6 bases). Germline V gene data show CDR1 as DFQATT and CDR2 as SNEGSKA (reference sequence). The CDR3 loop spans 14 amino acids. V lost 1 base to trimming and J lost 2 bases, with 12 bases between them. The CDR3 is CSARVGGLTYEQYF. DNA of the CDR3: TGCAGTGCTAGAGTTGGGGGGTTAACCTACGAGCAGTACTTC.

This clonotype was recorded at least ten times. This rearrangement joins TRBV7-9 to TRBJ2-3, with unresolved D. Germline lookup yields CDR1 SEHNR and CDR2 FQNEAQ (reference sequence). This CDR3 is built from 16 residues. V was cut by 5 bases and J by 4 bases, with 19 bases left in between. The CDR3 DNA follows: TGTGCCAGCAGCCCTATCCATTCCGGGCGCCCAGATACGCAGTATTTT. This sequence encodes CASSPIHSGRPDTQYF. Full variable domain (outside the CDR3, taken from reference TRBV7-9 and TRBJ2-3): DTGVSQNPRHKITKRGQNVTFRCDPISEHNRLYWYRQTLGQGPEFLTYFQNEAQLEKSRLLSDRFSAERPKGSFSTLEIQRTEQGDSAMYLCASSPIHSGRPDTQYFGPGTRLTVL.

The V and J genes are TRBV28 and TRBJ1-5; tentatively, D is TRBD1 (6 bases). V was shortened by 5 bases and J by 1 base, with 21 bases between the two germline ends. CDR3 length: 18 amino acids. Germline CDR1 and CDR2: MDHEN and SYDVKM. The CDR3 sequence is CASSAPGHPIPSNQPQHF. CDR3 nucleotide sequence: TGTGCCAGCAGTGCCCCGGGACACCCGATTCCGAGCAATCAGCCCCAGCATTTT.

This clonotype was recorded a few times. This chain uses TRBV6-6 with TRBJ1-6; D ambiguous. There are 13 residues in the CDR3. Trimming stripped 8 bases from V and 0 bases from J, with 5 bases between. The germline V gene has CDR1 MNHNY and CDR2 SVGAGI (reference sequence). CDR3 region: CASGSSYNSPLHF. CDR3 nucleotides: TGTGCCAGCGGGAGCTCCTATAATTCACCCCTCCACTTT.

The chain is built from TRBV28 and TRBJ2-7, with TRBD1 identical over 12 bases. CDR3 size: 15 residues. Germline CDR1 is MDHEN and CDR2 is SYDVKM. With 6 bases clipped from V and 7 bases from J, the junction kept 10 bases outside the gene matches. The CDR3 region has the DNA TGTGCCAGCAGCAGCCCGGGACAGGGGGCGCGGGAGCAGTACTTC. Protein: CASSSPGQGAREQYF. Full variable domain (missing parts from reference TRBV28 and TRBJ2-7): DVKVTQSSRYLVKRTGEKVFLECVQDMDHENMFWYRQDPGLGLRLIYFSYDVKMKEKGDIPEGYSVSREKKERFSLILESASTNQTSMYLCASSSPGQGAREQYFGPGTRLTVT.

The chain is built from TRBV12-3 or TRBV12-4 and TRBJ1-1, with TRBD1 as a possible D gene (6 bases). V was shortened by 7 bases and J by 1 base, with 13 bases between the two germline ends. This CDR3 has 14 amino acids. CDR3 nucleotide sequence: TGTGCCAGCACACAAGGGGGGGAGAACACTGAAGCTTTCTTT. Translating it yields CASTQGGENTEAFF.

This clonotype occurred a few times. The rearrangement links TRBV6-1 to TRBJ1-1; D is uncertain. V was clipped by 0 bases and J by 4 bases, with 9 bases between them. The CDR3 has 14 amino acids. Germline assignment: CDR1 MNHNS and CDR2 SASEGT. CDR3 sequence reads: CASSEARRSTEAFF. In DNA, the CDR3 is TGTGCCAGCAGTGAAGCGCGGAGATCCACTGAAGCTTTCTTT.

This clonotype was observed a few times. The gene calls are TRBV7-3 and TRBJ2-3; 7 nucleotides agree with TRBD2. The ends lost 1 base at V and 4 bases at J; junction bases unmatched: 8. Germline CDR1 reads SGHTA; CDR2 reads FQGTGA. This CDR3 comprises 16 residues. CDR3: CASSLSSTGRADTQYF. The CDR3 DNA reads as TGTGCCAGCAGCTTAAGTTCGACGGGGAGGGCAGATACGCAGTATTTT.

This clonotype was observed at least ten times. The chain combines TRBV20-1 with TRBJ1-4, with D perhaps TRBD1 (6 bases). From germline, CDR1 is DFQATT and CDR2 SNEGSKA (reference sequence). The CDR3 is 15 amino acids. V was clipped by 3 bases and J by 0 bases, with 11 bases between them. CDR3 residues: CSASDRRSTNEKLFF. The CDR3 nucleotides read TGCAGTGCTAGCGACAGGCGTTCAACTAATGAAAAACTGTTTTTT.

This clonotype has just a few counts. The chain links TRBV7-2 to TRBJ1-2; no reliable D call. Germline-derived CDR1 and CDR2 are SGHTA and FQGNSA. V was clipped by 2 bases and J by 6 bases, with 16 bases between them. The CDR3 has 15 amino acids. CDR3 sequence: CASSLYRLERNGYTF. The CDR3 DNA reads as TGTGCCAGCAGCTTATATAGGCTAGAACGGAATGGCTACACCTTC.

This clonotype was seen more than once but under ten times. CDR3 amino acids: CASSSISGASQPQHF. As DNA, the CDR3 is TGTGCCAGCAGTTCAATCTCAGGGGCAAGTCAGCCCCAGCATTTT. This chain joins TRBV5-5 and TRBJ1-5; possibly TRBD1 for D (6 bases). The CDR3 consists of 15 residues. V was clipped by 5 bases and J by 6 bases, with 18 bases between them. Germline V gives CDR1 SGHKS, CDR2 YYEKEE (reference sequence).

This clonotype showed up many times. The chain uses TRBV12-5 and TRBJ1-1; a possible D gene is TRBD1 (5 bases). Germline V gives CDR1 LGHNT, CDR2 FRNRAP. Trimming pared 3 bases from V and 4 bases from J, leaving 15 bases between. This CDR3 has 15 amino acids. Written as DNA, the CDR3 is TGTGCTAGTGGTTTATTGGTGGGGGGTAGCACTGAAGCTTTCTTT. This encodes CASGLLVGGSTEAFF.

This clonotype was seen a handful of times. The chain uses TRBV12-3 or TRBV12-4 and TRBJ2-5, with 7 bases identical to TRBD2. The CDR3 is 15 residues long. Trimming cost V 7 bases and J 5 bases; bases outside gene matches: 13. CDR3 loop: CASTLSGDSAETQYF. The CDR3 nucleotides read TGTGCCAGCACCCTAAGCGGGGACTCGGCGGAGACCCAGTACTTC.

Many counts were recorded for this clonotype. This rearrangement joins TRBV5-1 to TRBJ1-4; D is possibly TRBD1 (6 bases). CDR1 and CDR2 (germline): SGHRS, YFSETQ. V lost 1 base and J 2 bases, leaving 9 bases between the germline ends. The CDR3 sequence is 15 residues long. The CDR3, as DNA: TGCGCCAGCAGCTTGTGGACAGCTACTAATGAAAAACTGTTTTTT. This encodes CASSLWTATNEKLFF.

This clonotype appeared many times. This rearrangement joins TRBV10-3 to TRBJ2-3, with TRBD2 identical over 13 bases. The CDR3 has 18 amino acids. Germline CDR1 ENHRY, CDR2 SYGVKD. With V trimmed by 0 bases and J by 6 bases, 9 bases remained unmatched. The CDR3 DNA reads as TGTGCCATCAGTGAGTCCTTCCGGACTAGCGGGGGTCGGGATACGCAGTATTTT. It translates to CAISESFRTSGGRDTQYF.

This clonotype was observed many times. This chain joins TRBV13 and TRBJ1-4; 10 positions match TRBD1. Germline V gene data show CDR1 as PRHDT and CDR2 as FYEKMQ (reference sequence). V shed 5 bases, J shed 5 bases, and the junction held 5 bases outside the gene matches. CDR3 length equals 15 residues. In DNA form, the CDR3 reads TGTGCCAGCAGCCTATCGGACAGGGGGAATGAAAAACTGTTTTTT. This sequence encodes CASSLSDRGNEKLFF. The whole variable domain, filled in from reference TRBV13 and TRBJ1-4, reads AAGVIQSPRHLIKEKRETATLKCYPIPRHDTVYWYQQGPGQDPQFLISFYEKMQSDKGSIPDRFSAQQFSDYHSELNMSSLELGDSALYFCASSLSDRGNEKLFFGSGTQLSVL.

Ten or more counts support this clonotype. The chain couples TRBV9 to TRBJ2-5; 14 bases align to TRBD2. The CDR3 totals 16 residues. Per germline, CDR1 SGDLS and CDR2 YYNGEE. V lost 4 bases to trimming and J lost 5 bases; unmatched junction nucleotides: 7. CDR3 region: CASSPHRLAGGETQYF. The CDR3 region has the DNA TGTGCCAGCAGCCCCCATCGACTAGCGGGGGGGGAGACCCAGTACTTC.

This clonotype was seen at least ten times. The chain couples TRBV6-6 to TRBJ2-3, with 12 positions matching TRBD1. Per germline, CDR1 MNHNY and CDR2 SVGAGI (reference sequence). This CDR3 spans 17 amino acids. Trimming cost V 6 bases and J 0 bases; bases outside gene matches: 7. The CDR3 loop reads CASSGTGGAYSTDTQYF. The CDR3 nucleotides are TGTGCCAGCAGCGGGACAGGGGGCGCCTATAGCACAGATACGCAGTATTTT.

CDR3 residues: CASSLGWNNSPLHF. In nucleotides, the CDR3 is TGTGCCAGCAGTTTAGGGTGGAATAATTCACCCCTCCACTTT. This chain connects TRBV12-3 or TRBV12-4 to TRBJ1-6; D remains ambiguous. The CDR3 has 14 residues. Trimming took off 1 base at V and 5 bases at J, with 6 bases between the two ends.

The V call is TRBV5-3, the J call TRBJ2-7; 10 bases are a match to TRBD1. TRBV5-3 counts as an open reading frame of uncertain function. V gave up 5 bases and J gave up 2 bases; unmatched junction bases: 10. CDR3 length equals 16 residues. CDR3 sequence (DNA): TGTGCCAGAAGACATAAAGACAGGGGGCGACCCTACGAGCAGTACTTC. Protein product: CARRHKDRGRPYEQYF.

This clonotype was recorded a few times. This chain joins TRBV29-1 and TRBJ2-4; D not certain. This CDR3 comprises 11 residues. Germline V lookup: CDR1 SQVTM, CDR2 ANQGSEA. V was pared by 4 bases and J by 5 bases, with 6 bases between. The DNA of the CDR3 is TGCAGCGTTGTGTCGGAAAACATTCAGTACTTC. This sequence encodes CSVVSENIQYF.

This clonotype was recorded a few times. The CDR3 reads CSARGSDYGYTF. CDR3 sequence (DNA): TGCAGTGCTAGGGGGAGCGACTATGGCTACACCTTC. The rearrangement links TRBV20-1 to TRBJ1-2; D is ambiguous. Trimming removed 3 bases at V and 3 bases at J, with 8 bases between. The CDR3 contains 12 residues. CDR1 and CDR2 (germline): DFQATT, SNEGSKA (reference sequence).

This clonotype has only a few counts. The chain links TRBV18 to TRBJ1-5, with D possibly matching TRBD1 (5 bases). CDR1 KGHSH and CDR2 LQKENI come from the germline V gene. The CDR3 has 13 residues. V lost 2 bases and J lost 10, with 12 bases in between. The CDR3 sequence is CASSPGEGIPQHF. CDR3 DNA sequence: TGTGCCAGCTCACCAGGTGAGGGGATCCCCCAGCATTTT.